Each of the 9 T cell receptor beta chains below was sequenced from the same sample in a study of blood T cells in healthy people across ages. PCR was performed a second time for 7 to 11 cycles using a sample-barcoded 5' primer and a J-beta primer mix. One entry per CDR3 protein, called by TCRdb with MiXCR from the 5' RACE reads. The repertoire holds 450,000 to 700,000 distinct CDR3 sequences, with about 25% as singletons. Source material: blood. Receptors originate from a woman between 70 and 85 years old in good health.

This clonotype was counted only a few times. The CDR3 sequence is CASSALAGTGSSEQYF. The CDR3 DNA is TGCGCCAGCAGCGCCCTCGCCGGGACAGGGTCATCCGAGCAGTACTTC. This chain uses TRBV5-1 with TRBJ2-7; 9 bases are a match to TRBD1. CDR1 is SGHRS and CDR2 is YFSETQ in the germline V gene. The CDR3 consists of 16 residues. After removal of 4 bases from V and 6 bases from J, the junction contained 14 bases not matched to a gene. Filled out from reference TRBV5-1 and TRBJ2-7, the complete variable domain reads KAGVTQTPRYLIKTRGQQVTLSCSPISGHRSVSWYQQTPGQGLQFLFEYFSETQRNKGNFPGRFSGRQFSNSRSEMNVSTLELGDSALYLCASSALAGTGSSEQYFGPGTRLTVT.

This clonotype has a handful of counts. This chain connects TRBV6-2 or TRBV6-3 to TRBJ2-3; unclear D gene. The CDR3 has 16 amino acids. From germline, CDR1 is MNHEY and CDR2 SVGEGT. Trimming took 0 bases from V and 5 from J, leaving 15 bases between them. The CDR3 region is CASSYSLRHQVDTQYF. CDR3 DNA sequence: TGTGCCAGCAGTTACTCCCTTAGACATCAGGTAGATACGCAGTATTTT.

This clonotype was detected a few times. The rearrangement links TRBV4-1 to TRBJ1-3; no clear D. The germline gives CDR1 MGHRA, CDR2 YSYEKL. The CDR3 sequence is 16 residues long. Trimming left V 3 bases short and J 0 bases short, with 12 bases between. The CDR3 nucleotides are TGCGCCAGCAGCCACCCCCGTAGCAGCTCTGGAAACACCATATATTTT. The encoded protein is CASSHPRSSSGNTIYF.

This clonotype turned up a few times. The chain uses TRBV20-1 and TRBJ2-7; D call uncertain. The CDR3 covers 14 residues. Trimming removed 2 bases at V and 2 bases at J, with 13 bases between. In germline, CDR1 is DFQATT, CDR2 SNEGSKA (reference sequence). CDR3: CSARKGRIPYEQYF. CDR3 bases: TGCAGTGCTAGAAAAGGAAGAATTCCCTACGAGCAGTACTTC.

In DNA, the CDR3 is TGTGCCACCAGCAGGGGCGGGACAGGGGCGCGGAATAAGCAGTTCTTC. This sequence encodes CATSRGGTGARNKQFF. The chain is built from TRBV15 and TRBJ2-1, with TRBD1 matching 10 bases. V trimming: 3 bases; J trimming: 11 bases; junction bases outside the gene matches: 13. Germline V gene lookup returns CDR1 LNHNV and CDR2 YYDKDF (reference sequence). The CDR3 has 16 residues.

The gene calls are TRBV6-1 and TRBJ2-5; 7 nucleotides agree with TRBD2. This CDR3 has 16 amino acids. J was trimmed by 5 bases and V by 7 bases; bases with no gene match: 16. CDR1 is MNHNS, CDR2 SASEGT, per germline. Here the CDR3 reads CASTPTRVGGEETQYF. For the CDR3, the DNA is TGTGCCAGCACTCCTACACGGGTGGGGGGGGAGGAGACCCAGTACTTC.

This clonotype appeared a few times. The chain joins TRBV9 to TRBJ1-3; D is ambiguous. Germline CDR1 SGDLS, CDR2 YYNGEE. V dropped 4 bases and J dropped 2 bases, with 7 bases sitting between them. The CDR3 contains 13 residues. The CDR3 here is CASSTQPGNTIYF. The CDR3 DNA reads as TGTGCCAGCAGCACTCAACCTGGAAACACCATATATTTT.

This clonotype turned up a few times. This rearrangement joins TRBV11-2 to TRBJ2-5; D gene uncertain. Trimming took off 5 bases at V and 5 bases at J, with 18 bases between the two ends. The CDR3 is 15 amino acids. Germline loops: CDR1 SGHAT, CDR2 FQNNGV. The CDR3 DNA reads as TGTGCCAGCAGCCAAATCCTCGACCCCCGGGAGACCCAGTACTTC. Residues: CASSQILDPRETQYF.

This clonotype showed up just a few times. A read error may account for a junction end that differs from germline. The rearrangement links TRBV6-1 to TRBJ2-1; D ambiguous. The CDR3 has 15 amino acids. From germline, CDR1 is MNHNS and CDR2 SASEGT. As DNA, the CDR3 is TGTGCCGGCAGTGGTCATGGTACTTCCTACAATGAGCAGTTCTTC. Translation: CAGSGHGTSYNEQFF.